This T cell receptor beta chain was captured in a study of blood T cell repertoires in COVID-19. The CDR3 is made up of 18 amino acids. The V gene end was trimmed by 2 bases and the J gene end by 0 bases; junction bases not matched to a gene: 9. Germline CDR1 and CDR2: SGHVS and FNYEAQ. This study enrolled people aged about 18 to 100 from about 24 US geographic areas. The authors' processing: Reference gene primer amplification in the assay estimated nucleated cell counts. TCRdb's copy holds only in-frame clones and misses some; the assay was immunoSEQ multiplex PCR. The V and J calls and clone size were taken over from that table, and D and trimming were inferred from the DNA. The sample lists under 450,000 clones, roughly 86% occurring once.

This TCR derives from a man aged 25-45 years who had recovered from COVID-19. Sequencing was performed on PBMCs or T cells enriched from blood (not recorded which). This chain uses TRBV7-6 with TRBJ2-5, with 10 bases matching TRBD1. The CDR3, as DNA: TGTGCCAGCAGCTTAAAAGAAGACAGGGGGCCGTACCAAGAGACCCAGTACTTC. As protein: CASSLKEDRGPYQETQYF.